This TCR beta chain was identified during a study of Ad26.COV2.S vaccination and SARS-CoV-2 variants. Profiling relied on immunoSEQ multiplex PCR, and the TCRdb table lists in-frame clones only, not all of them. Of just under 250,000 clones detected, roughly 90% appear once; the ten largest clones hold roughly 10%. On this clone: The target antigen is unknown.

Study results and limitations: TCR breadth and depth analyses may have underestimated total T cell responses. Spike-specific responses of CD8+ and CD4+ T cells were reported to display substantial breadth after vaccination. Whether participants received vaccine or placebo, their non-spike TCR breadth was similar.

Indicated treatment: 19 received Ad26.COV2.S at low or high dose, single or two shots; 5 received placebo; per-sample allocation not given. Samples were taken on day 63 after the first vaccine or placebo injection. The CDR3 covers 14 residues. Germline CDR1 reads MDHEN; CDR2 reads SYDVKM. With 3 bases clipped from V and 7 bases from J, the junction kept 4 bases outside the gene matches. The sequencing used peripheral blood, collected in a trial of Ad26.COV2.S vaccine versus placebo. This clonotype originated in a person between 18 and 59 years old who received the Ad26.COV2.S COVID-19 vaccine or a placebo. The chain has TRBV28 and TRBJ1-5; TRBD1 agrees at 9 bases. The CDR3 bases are TGTGCCAGCAGTTTGGGACAGGGAGGCCAGCCCCAGCATTTT. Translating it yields CASSLGQGGQPQHF.